Presented here are 12 T cell receptor beta chains from one specimen sequenced in a study of Graves' ophthalmopathy and Graves' hyperthyroidism. The TCR beta CDR3 regions underwent amplification from RNA transcripts. First-round RT-PCR employed HTBI primers, with a second-round multiplex PCR after it. TCRdb re-called the multiplex PCR reads with MiXCR, one entry per CDR3 protein. The sample carries 170,000 or so distinct CDR3 sequences, around two fifths recorded once. The sample comprised peripheral blood. The receptors shown here come from a man under 40 with Graves' ophthalmopathy.

For this clonotype: A junction end diverges from the germline sequence, so it may reflect a read error. The V gene is TRBV2, the J gene TRBJ2-5; TRBD2 aligns across 7 bases. This CDR3 is 15 amino acids long. Germline V gene lookup returns CDR1 SNHLY and CDR2 FYNNEI. The CDR3 sequence: CASSEAAGNQGTQYF. CDR3 DNA sequence: TGTGCCAGCAGTGAAGCAGCGGGGAACCAAGGGACCCAGTACTTC.

J is TRBJ1-5 and V is TRBV4-3, with TRBD1 as a possible D gene (5 bases). From germline, CDR1 is LGHNA and CDR2 YSLEER. Trimming left V 5 bases short and J 1 base short, with 18 bases between. The length of the CDR3 is 17 residues. The CDR3 region is CASSYPGPKNSNQPQHF. CDR3 coding DNA: TGCGCCAGCAGCTACCCGGGACCCAAGAACAGCAATCAGCCCCAGCATTTT.

This clonotype has ten or more counts. The chain combines TRBV30 with TRBJ1-2; unclear D gene. CDR1 GTSNPN and CDR2 SVGIG come from the germline V gene (reference sequence). The V end lost 4 bases, the J end lost 5 bases, and 8 bases lay between the germline ends. The CDR3 sequence is 11 residues long. CDR3 nucleotide sequence: TGTGCCTGGACGGAGCTATATGGCTACACCTTC. Its translation: CAWTELYGYTF.

V and J are TRBV27 and TRBJ1-5, with D possibly being TRBD1 (5 bases). V lost 11 bases to trimming and J lost 5 bases, with 16 bases between them. There are 13 residues in the CDR3. CDR1 and CDR2 from the germline V gene are MNHEY and SMNVEV (reference sequence). CDR3 sequence (DNA): TGTGCCGCAGGTGGGGCTAGGGATCAGCCCCAGCATTTT. Protein product: CAAGGARDQPQHF.

This clonotype was picked up many times. The chain links TRBV29-1 to TRBJ1-1, with 7 bases matching TRBD1. Germline V gene data show CDR1 as SQVTM and CDR2 as ANQGSEA. V lost 5 bases and J lost 1; bases outside the gene matches: 10. The CDR3 has 15 amino acids. Written as DNA, the CDR3 is TGCAGCGTTCTCACCCCCGGGACAGCGAACACTGAAGCTTTCTTT. Amino acid sequence: CSVLTPGTANTEAFF.

This clonotype was recorded many times. V and J are TRBV25-1 and TRBJ2-5; 8 nucleotides line up with TRBD1. The CDR3 sequence is 15 residues long. Germline CDR1 is MGHDK and CDR2 is SYGVNS. V lost 5 bases to trimming and J lost 2 bases; unmatched junction nucleotides: 7. Here the CDR3 reads CASSSPGTGQETQYF. CDR3 sequence (DNA): TGTGCCAGCAGTTCCCCCGGGACAGGTCAAGAGACCCAGTACTTC.

This clonotype showed up just once. The J gene is TRBJ2-5, the V gene TRBV12-3 or TRBV12-4; the match to TRBD1 covers 8 bases. The CDR3 has 15 residues. Losses at the gene ends were 4 bases for V and 4 bases for J; bases not matched to a gene: 8. Here the CDR3 reads CASSYGGQGGETQYF. CDR3 nucleotide sequence: TGTGCCAGCAGTTACGGTGGACAGGGAGGAGAGACCCAGTACTTC.

The chain links TRBV28 to TRBJ1-2; D is possibly TRBD1 (5 bases). The germline CDR1 and CDR2 sequences are MDHEN and SYDVKM. This CDR3 is built from 15 residues. The V gene lost 6 bases and the J gene lost 4 bases, with 18 bases spanning the gap. The CDR3 DNA reads TGTGCCAGCAGCATAGGGTCAGGGAAGACCTATGGCTACACCTTC. This gives the protein CASSIGSGKTYGYTF.

The rearrangement links TRBV28 to TRBJ1-1; no firm D call. CDR3 length: 13 amino acids. The germline V and J ends were trimmed by 11 bases and 3 bases, with 16 bases remaining between them. Germline V CDR1 and CDR2: MDHEN, SYDVKM. The chain's CDR3 is CAWLRAGDTEAFF. The DNA of the CDR3 is TGTGCCTGGCTGCGGGCAGGAGACACTGAAGCTTTCTTT.

This clonotype came up many times. The chain carries TRBV7-2 and TRBJ1-5; D is unresolved. The CDR3 contains 14 residues. Trimming cost V 4 bases and J 7 bases, with 14 bases left between them. Per the germline V gene, CDR1 is SGHTA and CDR2 is FQGNSA. The CDR3 nucleotides are TGTGCCAGCAGCTCACCAGACCAGGAACAGCCCCAGCATTTT. Encoded protein: CASSSPDQEQPQHF.

The sample holds many counts of this clonotype. The V call is TRBV15, the J call TRBJ1-5, with D possibly TRBD1 on 5 matching bases. The length of the CDR3 is 15 residues. From germline, CDR1 is LNHNV and CDR2 YYDKDF (reference sequence). Trimming pared 0 bases from V and 2 bases from J, leaving 8 bases between. The CDR3 bases are TGTGCCACCAGCAGAGATCTGGGGGGCAATCAGCCCCAGCATTTT. It specifies CATSRDLGGNQPQHF.

This clonotype was seen only a few times. The chain recombines TRBV20-1 with TRBJ1-3, with a tentative D call TRBD1 (5 bases). The CDR3 loop spans 13 amino acids. Per germline, CDR1 DFQATT and CDR2 SNEGSKA (reference sequence). Trimming removed 3 bases at V and 3 bases at J, with 9 bases between. For the CDR3, the DNA is TGCAGTGCTAGGGGGGGAAGTGGAAACACCATATATTTT. Its protein product is CSARGGSGNTIYF.